This T cell receptor beta chain was identified during a study of a mutant IDH1 vaccine in newly diagnosed glioma. Study as a whole: The earlier regimen, radiotherapy, temozolomide, or both, was most often both.

Comments on this clone: As yet, its antigen is unknown.

Whole-study findings and limits: Pseudoprogression appeared unlinked to shifts in leading peripheral T cell clonotypes.

TCRdb's copy holds only in-frame clones and misses some; the assay was immunoSEQ multiplex PCR. The repertoire has tens of thousands of clones, 70% to 80% of them found once; the top ten carry over 1.5%. The CDR3 has 15 residues. Germline values: CDR1 MNHEY, CDR2 SVGAGI. The trim removed 6 bases at V and 4 bases at J, leaving 11 bases unmatched. Specified time point: baseline, week 1 (first vaccination visit). Specified treatment: pre-vaccination baseline after standard-of-care therapy. Each astrocytoma in the donors was new, WHO grade 3 or 4, IDH1-mutant and ATRX-lost. This sequence joins TRBV6-5 and TRBJ1-1, with 7 nucleotides matching TRBD1. This clonotype was obtained from a woman in her thirties or forties with glioma. The source was PBMCs, collected from a glioma patient treated with radiotherapy, temozolomide or both. The CDR3 nucleotides are TGTGCCAGCAGAGGAGGGGGCGAAGGTCGCACTGAAGCTTTCTTT. Its translation: CASRGGGEGRTEAFF.